The rows below give T cell receptor beta chains drawn from one sample of a study of human T cells and chemical hapten exposure. TCRdb reprocessed the RACE reads with MiXCR, giving one entry per CDR3 protein. The sample has fewer than 500,000 distinct CDR3 sequences; approximately 5% are singletons. The sample in question was whole blood, obtained in connection with sensitization to the hapten diphenylcyclopropenone (DPC). The source is a woman aged 45 to 65 with alopecia areata. Some clones in this sample may be carry-over from other donors' samples. CDR3s include the opening cysteine and the closing phenylalanine or tryptophan. Each record gives: V gene, D gene, J gene, clone size, CDR3 protein, CDR3 DNA. D genes are given only for firm matches. Clone size is shown for a subset of rows, as once, few, many or a class of expanded clone.

>TRBV12-3/TRBV12-4|NA|TRBJ1-2|many
CASSFGGTNYGYTF
TGTGCCAGCAGTTTCGGAGGAACTAACTATGGCTACACCTTC
>TRBV5-1|NA|TRBJ1-1|NA
CASTLEGTNTEAFF
TGCGCCAGCACCCTGGAGGGGACGAACACTGAAGCTTTCTTT
>TRBV5-1|NA|TRBJ1-1|NA
CASSYLIRSGLGKNTEAFF
TGCGCCAGCAGCTATCTAATCCGGTCAGGCCTTGGCAAGAACACTGAAGCTTTCTTT
>TRBV28|NA|TRBJ2-6|few
CASSGPPGSSGANVLTF
TGTGCCAGCAGTGGTCCTCCAGGGAGCTCTGGGGCCAACGTCCTGACTTTC
>TRBV6-6|NA|TRBJ1-1|NA
CASSYPHLDF
TGTGCCAGCAGTTACCCCCACTTAGACTTT
>TRBV5-1|TRBD2|TRBJ2-5|few
CASSGASGGETQYF
TGCGCCAGCAGCGGGGCTAGCGGGGGAGAGACCCAGTACTTC
>TRBV5-1|NA|TRBJ2-5|many
CASSEARGTQYF
TGCGCCAGCAGCGAAGCCCGAGGGACCCAGTACTTC
>TRBV4-2|TRBD1|TRBJ2-3|few
CASSYYHRGEGDTQYF
TGTGCCAGCAGCTACTACCACAGGGGTGAGGGAGATACGCAGTATTTT
>TRBV20-1|NA|TRBJ2-1|few
CSARGGEQFF
TGCAGTGCTAGGGGCGGTGAGCAGTTCTTC
>TRBV9|NA|TRBJ1-5|many
CASSSGTPDQPQHF
TGTGCCAGCAGCTCCGGGACTCCCGATCAGCCCCAGCATTTT